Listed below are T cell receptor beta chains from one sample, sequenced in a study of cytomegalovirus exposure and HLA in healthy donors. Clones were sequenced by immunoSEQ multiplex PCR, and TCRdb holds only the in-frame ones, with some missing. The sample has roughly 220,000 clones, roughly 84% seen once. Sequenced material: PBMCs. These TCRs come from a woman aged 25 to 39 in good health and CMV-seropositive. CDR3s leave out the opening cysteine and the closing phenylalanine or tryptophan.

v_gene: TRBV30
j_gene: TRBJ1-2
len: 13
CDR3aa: AWNQGARSNYGYT

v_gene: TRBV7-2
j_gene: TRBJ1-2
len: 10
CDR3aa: ASSLPSEGYT

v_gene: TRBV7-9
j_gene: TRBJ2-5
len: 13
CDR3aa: ASSITGLRGRTQY

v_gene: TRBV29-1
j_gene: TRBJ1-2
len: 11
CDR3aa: SVEGTAHYGYT

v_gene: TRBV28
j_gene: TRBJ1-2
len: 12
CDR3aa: ASSFLTGGYGYT

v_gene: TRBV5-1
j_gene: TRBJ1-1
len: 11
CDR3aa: ASSPTMNTEAF

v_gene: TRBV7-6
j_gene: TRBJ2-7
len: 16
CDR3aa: ASSPNPRTSGIGNEQY

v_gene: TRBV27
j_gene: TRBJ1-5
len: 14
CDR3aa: ASSLGGSNPYQPQH

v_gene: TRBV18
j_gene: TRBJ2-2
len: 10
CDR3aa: ASSRPSGELF

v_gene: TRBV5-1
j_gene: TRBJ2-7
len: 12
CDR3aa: ASSSGTGGYEQY

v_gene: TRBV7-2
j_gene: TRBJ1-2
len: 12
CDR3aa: ASSLRSQDLGYT

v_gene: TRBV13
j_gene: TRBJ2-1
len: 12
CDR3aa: ASSPHSGYNEQF

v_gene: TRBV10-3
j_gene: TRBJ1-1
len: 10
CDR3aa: AITNMNTEAF

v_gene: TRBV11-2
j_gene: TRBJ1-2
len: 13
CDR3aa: ASSLVGTDYYGYT

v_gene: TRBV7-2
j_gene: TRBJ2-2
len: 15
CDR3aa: ASSLAWLAGNTGELF

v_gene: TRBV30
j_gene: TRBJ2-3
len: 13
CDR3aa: AWSVRGGPTDTQY

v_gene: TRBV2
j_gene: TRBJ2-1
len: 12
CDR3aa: ASRTGLAYNEQF

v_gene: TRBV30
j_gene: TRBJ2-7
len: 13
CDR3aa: AWSVLMDPAYEQY

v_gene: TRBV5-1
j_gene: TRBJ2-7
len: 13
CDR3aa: ASSLFAGGGYEQY

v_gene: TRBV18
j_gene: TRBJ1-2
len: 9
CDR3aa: ASSQTDGYT

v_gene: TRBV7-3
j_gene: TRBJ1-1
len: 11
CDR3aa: ASSAPGTPKAF

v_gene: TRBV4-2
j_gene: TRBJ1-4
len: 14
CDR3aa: ASSPRTTETHEKLF

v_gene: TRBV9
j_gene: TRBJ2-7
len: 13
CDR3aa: ASSVDPYVTYEQY

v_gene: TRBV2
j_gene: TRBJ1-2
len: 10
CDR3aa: ASSAGDYGYT

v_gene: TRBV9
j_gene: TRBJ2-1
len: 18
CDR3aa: ASSGGSLAGGPSSYNEQF

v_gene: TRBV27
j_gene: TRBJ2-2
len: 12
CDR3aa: ASLAGGDTGELF

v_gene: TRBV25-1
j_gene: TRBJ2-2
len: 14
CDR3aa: ASSESKAGATGELF

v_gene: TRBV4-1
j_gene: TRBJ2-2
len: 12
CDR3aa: ASSPWGSTGELF

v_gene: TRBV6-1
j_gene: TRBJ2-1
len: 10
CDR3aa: ASSEAGVEQF